Presented here are 22 T cell receptor beta chains from one specimen sequenced in a study of OX40 agonist ivuxolimab in advanced cancers. The assay was immunoSEQ multiplex PCR, and TCRdb's table has in-frame clones only and misses some. This sample has 35,000 to 45,000 clones, with around 83% found just once. The material sequenced was CD4+ or CD8+ T cells sorted from blood, taken in a trial of the OX40 agonist ivuxolimab. These receptors were taken from an adult with an advanced solid tumor such as melanoma, head and neck, liver or kidney cancer.

The V and J genes are TRBV6-5 and TRBJ1-2; 8 nucleotides line up with TRBD1. CDR1 and CDR2 from the germline V gene are MNHEY and SVGAGI. J lost 4 bases, V lost 0 bases, and 1 base had no gene match. CDR3 length: 14 amino acids. The CDR3 here is CASSYSTGVYGYTF. The CDR3 DNA sequence: TGTGCCAGCAGTTACTCGACAGGGGTCTATGGCTACACCTTC.

The J gene is TRBJ1-2, the V gene TRBV28; weak D call: TRBD1 (5 bases). Germline CDR1 MDHEN, CDR2 SYDVKM. The V gene lost 6 bases and the J gene lost 1 base, with 15 bases spanning the gap. There are 15 residues in the CDR3. The CDR3 loop reads CASSGSGTHNYGYTF. CDR3 coding DNA: TGTGCCAGCAGCGGCTCAGGGACCCATAACTATGGCTACACCTTC.

This chain uses TRBV29-1 with TRBJ2-7; D might be TRBD2 (6 bases). V was pared by 7 bases and J by 6 bases, with 13 bases between. CDR3 length: 11 amino acids. CDR1 SQVTM and CDR2 ANQGSEA come from the germline V gene. CDR3 amino acids: CSAGDGGEQYF. Here the CDR3 DNA reads TGCAGCGCGGGGGATGGGGGCGAGCAGTACTTC.

The genes are TRBV4-1 and TRBJ2-7; no firm D call. V lost 1 base to trimming and J lost 3 bases, with 4 bases between them. CDR3 length: 12 residues. Germline assignment: CDR1 MGHRA and CDR2 YSYEKL. The CDR3 is CASSQVGYEQYF. For the CDR3, the DNA is TGCGCCAGCAGCCAAGTTGGCTACGAGCAGTACTTC.

The chain employs TRBV15 and TRBJ1-2; D ambiguous. V shed 3 bases and J shed 5 bases, with 7 bases lying between them. Per germline, CDR1 LNHNV and CDR2 YYDKDF (reference sequence). The CDR3 runs 12 residues. CDR3 loop: CATSSDGYGYTF. The CDR3 DNA is TGTGCCACCAGCAGTGACGGATATGGCTACACCTTC.

The chain links TRBV5-1 to TRBJ2-7, with 10 bases lining up with TRBD1. With 4 bases clipped from V and 0 bases from J, the junction kept 4 bases outside the gene matches. The CDR3 contains 15 residues. Germline V gives CDR1 SGHRS, CDR2 YFSETQ. In DNA form, the CDR3 reads TGCGCCAGCAGCCCCCGGGACAGGGGCTCCTACGAGCAGTACTTC. Translating it yields CASSPRDRGSYEQYF.

The V gene is TRBV7-3, the J gene TRBJ2-1; 9 bases map to TRBD2. The CDR3 is 18 residues long. CDR1 and CDR2 (germline): SGHTA, FQGTGA. J was trimmed by 1 base and V by 0 bases; bases with no gene match: 7. CDR3 sequence: CASSLTSGSPGSYNEQFF. DNA of the CDR3: TGTGCCAGCAGCTTAACTAGCGGGAGCCCCGGGTCCTACAATGAGCAGTTCTTC.

The chain joins TRBV7-6 to TRBJ2-5, with a weak D call TRBD1 (6 bases). The DNA end favors TRBJ2-7, so the J call may be wrong. The CDR3 has 13 residues. Germline CDR1 and CDR2: SGHVS and FNYEAQ. In DNA form, the CDR3 reads TGTGCCAGCAGCCGGACAGAGAACTACGAGCAGTACTTC. This codes for CASSRTENYEQYF.

The chain uses TRBV27 and TRBJ2-2; 10 bases align to TRBD2. CDR1 and CDR2 (germline): MNHEY, SMNVEV (reference sequence). This CDR3 contains 16 residues. V was pared by 10 bases and J by 0 bases, with 8 bases of the junction left unmatched. For the CDR3, the DNA is TGTGCCACCGCACCGGGACTAGCGTCGAACACCGGGGAGCTGTTTTTT. Translation gives CATAPGLASNTGELFF.

The chain couples TRBV5-6 to TRBJ2-7, with 9 bases lining up with TRBD1. With V trimmed by 5 bases and J by 3 bases, 9 bases remained unmatched. This CDR3 comprises 15 residues. Germline V gives CDR1 SGHDT, CDR2 YYEEEE. This CDR3 reads CASSSQDRGFYEQYF. The DNA of the CDR3 is TGTGCCAGCAGTAGCCAGGACAGGGGATTCTACGAGCAGTACTTC.

In DNA, the CDR3 is TGTGCCAGCAGTTTAAATGGGGAGACCCAGTACTTC. Protein product: CASSLNGETQYF. The rearrangement uses TRBV6-5 and TRBJ2-5; no definite D call. The germline gives CDR1 MNHEY, CDR2 SVGAGI. V lost 4 bases to trimming and J lost 5 bases, with 8 bases between them. This CDR3 has 12 amino acids.

In the case of this clone: The junction does not match germline at one end; this may be a read error. The chain joins TRBV6-4 to TRBJ2-7; 10 nucleotides match TRBD2. The germline V gene has CDR1 MRHNA and CDR2 SNTAGT. This CDR3 is 15 amino acids long. CDR3 protein: CASSYSLAGGHEQYF. As DNA, the CDR3 is TGTGCCAGCAGTTACTCTTTAGCGGGAGGTCACGAGCAGTACTTC.

This sequence joins TRBV5-1 and TRBJ2-1, with 12 positions matching TRBD2. This CDR3 contains 20 residues. Germline lookup yields CDR1 SGHRS and CDR2 YFSETQ. After removal of 1 base from V and 1 base from J, the junction contained 12 bases not matched to a gene. The chain's CDR3 is CASSLLPLAGGLRSYNEQFF. The CDR3 nucleotides are TGCGCCAGCAGCTTGTTGCCACTAGCGGGGGGTTTGAGGTCCTACAATGAGCAGTTCTTC.

This chain joins TRBV28 and TRBJ2-7; either TRBD1 or TRBD2 may supply D (5 bases each). The germline V gene encodes CDR1 MDHEN and CDR2 SYDVKM. Deletions cut 2 bases from V and 0 bases from J, with 11 bases between. There are 15 residues in the CDR3. CDR3 in DNA: TGTGCCAGCAGTTTAGGTGGGGGACCCTCCTACGAGCAGTACTTC. Its translation is CASSLGGGPSYEQYF.

The chain is built from TRBV5-6 and TRBJ2-1; possible D gene TRBD1, 6 bases. Germline CDR1 is SGHDT and CDR2 is YYEEEE. V shed 7 bases and J shed 2 bases, with 10 bases lying between them. The CDR3 is made up of 13 amino acids. The CDR3 loop reads CASGDTTYNEQFF. CDR3 nucleotide sequence: TGTGCCAGCGGGGACACCACCTACAATGAGCAGTTCTTC.

The rearrangement links TRBV28 to TRBJ2-7, with D perhaps matching TRBD1 or TRBD2 (5 bases each). V was trimmed by 0 bases and J by 4 bases, leaving 10 bases between them. Germline CDR1 MDHEN, CDR2 SYDVKM. CDR3 length: 14 amino acids. CDR3 in amino acids: CASSLWGVNYEQYF. As DNA, the CDR3 is TGTGCCAGCAGTTTATGGGGGGTGAATTACGAGCAGTACTTC.

A note on this clone: The same CDR3 also results from other DNA sequences found in this sample. The rearrangement links TRBV2 to TRBJ1-1, with D unclear. The V end lost 4 bases, the J end lost 2 bases, and 8 bases lay between the germline ends. This CDR3 comprises 13 residues. The germline V gene encodes CDR1 SNHLY and CDR2 FYNNEI. The CDR3 nucleotides read TGTGCCAGCAGTGTTGGACTTAACACTGAAGCTTTCTTT. Translating it yields CASSVGLNTEAFF.

This chain connects TRBV7-9 to TRBJ1-2; no firm D call. CDR3 length: 14 amino acids. V lost 1 base and J 6 bases, leaving 12 bases between the germline ends. Germline lookup yields CDR1 SEHNR and CDR2 FQNEAQ (reference sequence). The CDR3 DNA sequence: TGTGCCAGCAGCTTAGGCGTAGATGGTAATGGCTACACCTTC. Protein product: CASSLGVDGNGYTF.

A single count supports this clone. The CDR3 protein is CASSLQGWGETQYF. For the CDR3, the DNA is TGTGCCAGCAGTTTACAGGGTTGGGGAGAGACCCAGTACTTC. The chain recombines TRBV27 with TRBJ2-5; weak D call: TRBD1 (5 bases). Trimming took 2 bases from V and 4 from J, leaving 11 bases between them. This CDR3 has 14 amino acids. CDR1 MNHEY and CDR2 SMNVEV come from the germline V gene (reference sequence).

V and J are TRBV6-4 and TRBJ2-1, with 11 bases matching TRBD2. The V gene end was trimmed by 3 bases and the J gene end by 4 bases; junction bases not matched to a gene: 2. This CDR3 has 15 residues. Germline loops: CDR1 MRHNA, CDR2 SNTAGT. The CDR3 reads CASSEGTSGYNEQFF. The CDR3 coding sequence is TGTGCCAGCAGTGAGGGGACTAGCGGTTACAATGAGCAGTTCTTC.

The chain joins TRBV27 to TRBJ2-7, with TRBD1 matching 8 bases. The germline V gene has CDR1 MNHEY and CDR2 SMNVEV (reference sequence). Trimming took 6 bases from V and 7 from J; bases not matched to a gene: 5. There are 12 residues in the CDR3. The CDR3 reads CASRAGGGEQYF. The CDR3 coding sequence is TGTGCCAGCAGGGCAGGGGGCGGTGAGCAGTACTTC.

This rearrangement joins TRBV28 to TRBJ2-3; D is uncertain. The V gene's germline CDR1 is MDHEN and CDR2 SYDVKM. The CDR3 contains 11 residues. Trimming pared 5 bases from V and 5 bases from J, leaving 5 bases between. This chain's CDR3 is CASSRVDTQYF. As DNA, the CDR3 is TGTGCCAGCAGTCGCGTAGATACGCAGTATTTT. The full variable domain, with the rest looked up from reference TRBV28 and TRBJ2-3, is DVKVTQSSRYLVKRTGEKVFLECVQDMDHENMFWYRQDPGLGLRLIYFSYDVKMKEKGDIPEGYSVSREKKERFSLILESASTNQTSMYLCASSRVDTQYFGPGTRLTVL.